Each of the 8 T cell receptor beta chains below was sequenced from the same sample in a study of blood T cell repertoires in COVID-19. TCRdb's copy holds only in-frame clones and misses some; the assay was immunoSEQ multiplex PCR. This table has about 260,000 clones, 85% appearing once. The specimen sequenced was peripheral blood. These TCRs come from a human donor in a cohort sampled during active COVID-19.

The rearrangement joins TRBV10-3 to TRBJ2-1; 9 positions match TRBD2. After removal of 7 bases from V and 16 bases from J, the junction contained 5 bases not matched to a gene. The CDR3 loop spans 10 amino acids. Germline V gene lookup returns CDR1 ENHRY and CDR2 SYGVKD. The CDR3 region is CAIKIAGDFF. For the CDR3, the DNA is TGTGCCATCAAGATAGCGGGAGACTTCTTC.

The gene calls are TRBV6-5 and TRBJ2-7, with D unresolved. Deletions cut 8 bases from V and 2 bases from J, with 13 bases between. The germline gives CDR1 MNHEY, CDR2 SVGAGI. The CDR3 totals 13 residues. In nucleotides, the CDR3 is TGTGCCAGCCGTCTGCACAGAGCCTACGAGCAGTACTTC. As protein: CASRLHRAYEQYF.

The CDR3 sequence is CASDISSYSNQPQHF. The CDR3 nucleotides are TGTGCCAGCGACATCTCCTCCTATAGCAATCAGCCCCAGCATTTT. The V call is TRBV6-5, the J call TRBJ1-5; D is uncertain. Germline values: CDR1 MNHEY, CDR2 SVGAGI. Between the trimmed V and J ends, which lost 8 bases and 0 bases, there was a span of 14 bases. This CDR3 has 15 residues.

The V gene is TRBV2, the J gene TRBJ2-5; 13 bases line up with TRBD2. Germline CDR1 and CDR2: SNHLY and FYNNEI. V trimming: 5 bases; J trimming: 2 bases; junction bases outside the gene matches: 5. CDR3 length equals 16 residues. In nucleotides, the CDR3 is TGTGCCAGCAGTCCCGGGACTAGCGGGGTACAAGAGACCCAGTACTTC. Amino acid sequence: CASSPGTSGVQETQYF. The full variable domain, rest sourced from reference TRBV2 and TRBJ2-5, is EPEVTQTPSHQVTQMGQEVILRCVPISNHLYFYWYRQILGQKVEFLVSFYNNEISEKSEIFDDQFSVERPDGSNFTLKIRSTKLEDSAMYFCASSPGTSGVQETQYFGPGTRLLVL.

The table lists this clone with a count of one. This rearrangement joins TRBV7-2 to TRBJ1-3, with 8 bases fitting TRBD1. The CDR3 length is 14 residues. Trimming cost V 6 bases and J 4 bases; bases outside gene matches: 5. Per the germline V gene, CDR1 is SGHTA and CDR2 is FQGNSA. In DNA form, the CDR3 reads TGTGCCAGCAGATTCACAGGGGGGGGAAACACCATATATTTT. As protein: CASRFTGGGNTIYF. Full variable domain (outside the CDR3, taken from reference TRBV7-2 and TRBJ1-3): GAGVSQSPSNKVTEKGKDVELRCDPISGHTALYWYRQSLGQGLEFLIYFQGNSAPDKSGLPSDRFSAERTGGSVSTLTIQRTQQEDSAVYLCASRFTGGGNTIYFGEGSWLTVV.

The chain is built from TRBV6-2 or TRBV6-3 and TRBJ2-1, with 7 bases fitting TRBD2. V shed 3 bases and J 7 bases; nucleotides not matched to a gene: 9. The CDR3 consists of 15 residues. Germline-derived CDR1 and CDR2 are MNHEY and SVGEGT. The DNA of the CDR3 is TGTGCCAGCAGTTATGTTGTTAGCGGGCTGAATGAGCAGTTCTTC. This translates into CASSYVVSGLNEQFF.

The CDR3 nucleotides are TGTGCCAGTAAAGCATCTGGAAACACCATATATTTT. Its protein is CASKASGNTIYF. The chain joins TRBV19 to TRBJ1-3; the D is unclear. Germline V gene sequence: CDR1 LNHDA, CDR2 SQIVND (reference sequence). The CDR3 length is 12 residues. Trimming left V 7 bases short and J 1 base short, with 5 bases between.

The sample holds one count of this clone. The chain recombines TRBV5-1 with TRBJ2-2; 7 nucleotides match TRBD2. CDR1 and CDR2 (germline): SGHRS, YFSETQ. The V gene end was trimmed by 4 bases and the J gene end by 0 bases; junction bases not matched to a gene: 3. This CDR3 contains 15 residues. CDR3 nucleotides: TGCGCCAGCAGCCGTCTAGCGGCGAACACCGGGGAGCTGTTTTTT. It is translated as CASSRLAANTGELFF.